The text below deals with one T cell receptor beta chain. Its matching antigen is unknown. The data were taken from a study of identical twins. Unique molecular identifiers were present on the cDNA, which also gained a universal primer site by template switching. MiXCR, applied by TCRdb to the 5' RACE reads, yields one record per CDR3 protein. The sample records 350,000 or so distinct CDR3 sequences, roughly an eighth being singletons. Whole-study findings and limits: Cross-sectional statistical analysis, not tracking of the same donors, underpinned the conclusions. It was out-of-frame TCR alpha sharing in monozygotic twins that models underestimated.

The CDR3 spans 17 residues. Germline CDR1 MGHRA, CDR2 YSYEKL. The V segment lost 0 bases and the J segment 2 bases; nucleotides outside the gene matches: 7. This same sample was also part of a study on yellow fever vaccine responses in identical twins. That source notes: Twins reportedly had a vaccine T cell response that seemed partly convergent, partly personalized.

The TCR comes from a young woman in good health. Input material: CD8+ T cells sorted from blood. The V call is TRBV4-1, the J call TRBJ2-5; 9 bases match TRBD2. The CDR3 region is CASSQDERLAAQETQYF. The CDR3 coding sequence is TGCGCCAGCAGCCAAGATGAGAGACTAGCGGCGCAAGAGACCCAGTACTTC.